One sample yielded the 27 T cell receptor beta chains listed below, sequenced in a study of blood T cell repertoires in COVID-19. Clones were read by immunoSEQ multiplex PCR, and TCRdb kept only the in-frame ones, dropping some. The sample includes 200,000 to 300,000 clones, 85% of them seen just once. The source material was PBMCs or T cells enriched from blood (not recorded which). These receptors were obtained from a woman aged 50 to 60 with acute COVID-19.

This clone appeared once. The V call is TRBV2, the J call TRBJ2-3, with TRBD2 matching 11 bases. V lost 9 bases and J lost 2; bases outside the gene matches: 1. Germline V gene sequence: CDR1 SNHLY, CDR2 FYNNEI. This CDR3 contains 13 residues. The CDR3 sequence: CASSGGATDTQYF. CDR3 DNA: TGTGCCAGTAGCGGGGGGGCCACAGATACGCAGTATTTT. The full variable domain, with the rest looked up from reference TRBV2 and TRBJ2-3, is EPEVTQTPSHQVTQMGQEVILRCVPISNHLYFYWYRQILGQKVEFLVSFYNNEISEKSEIFDDQFSVERPDGSNFTLKIRSTKLEDSAMYFCASSGGATDTQYFGPGTRLTVL.

CDR3 sequence: CSVAKGQGEYGYTF. The CDR3 DNA reads as TGCAGCGTCGCAAAAGGACAGGGGGAATATGGCTACACCTTC. The chain couples TRBV29-1 to TRBJ1-2; 10 nucleotides line up with TRBD1. The CDR3 runs 14 residues. J gave up 5 bases and V 6 bases, and 9 bases lay outside the gene matches. CDR1 and CDR2 (germline): SQVTM, ANQGSEA.

This clone was seen a single time. This chain links TRBV29-1 with TRBJ1-1, with 7 bases that match TRBD1. The trim removed 7 bases at V and 3 bases at J, leaving 2 bases unmatched. CDR1 and CDR2 from the germline V gene are SQVTM and ANQGSEA. The CDR3 covers 11 residues. The CDR3 DNA reads as TGCAGCGGTAGGGGGCACACTGAAGCTTTCTTT. The encoded protein is CSGRGHTEAFF. The full variable domain, in which reference TRBV29-1 and TRBJ1-1 provide the parts outside the CDR3, is SAVISQKPSRDICQRGTSLTIQCQVDSQVTMMFWYRQQPGQSLTLIATANQGSEATYESGFVIDKFPISRPNLTFSTLTVSNMSPEDSSIYLCSGRGHTEAFFGQGTRLTVV.

The gene calls are TRBV18 and TRBJ2-1; D is unclear. The CDR3 covers 11 residues. Trimming took off 6 bases at V and 7 bases at J, with 7 bases between the two ends. The germline V gene encodes CDR1 KGHSH and CDR2 LQKENI. The CDR3 sequence: CASSLTNEQFF. CDR3 sequence (DNA): TGTGCCAGCTCCCTTACAAATGAGCAGTTCTTC.

The rearrangement uses TRBV7-9 and TRBJ2-7, with TRBD2 matching 10 bases. Germline lookup yields CDR1 SEHNR and CDR2 FQNEAQ (reference sequence). There are 17 residues in the CDR3. V was pared by 5 bases and J by 1 base, with 11 bases of the junction left unmatched. The CDR3, as DNA: TGTGCCAGCAGCCCAGGGCTAGCGGGGGCTAAGTCCTACGAGCAGTACTTC. It specifies CASSPGLAGAKSYEQYF.

The CDR3 reads CASTRGNGYTF. Written as DNA, the CDR3 is TGTGCCAGCACCAGGGGTAATGGCTACACCTTC. The V call is TRBV6-5, the J call TRBJ1-2; possible D gene TRBD1, 6 bases. The CDR3 is 11 amino acids. V lost 7 bases to trimming and J lost 6 bases, with 9 bases between them. The germline gives CDR1 MNHEY, CDR2 SVGAGI.

This chain links TRBV19 with TRBJ2-3; 8 bases agree with TRBD1. The V segment lost 6 bases and the J segment 2 bases; nucleotides outside the gene matches: 4. The V gene's germline CDR1 is LNHDA and CDR2 SQIVND (reference sequence). This CDR3 has 14 amino acids. The CDR3 nucleotides are TGTGCCAGTAGGAAGACAGGGGACACAGATACGCAGTATTTT. The encoded protein is CASRKTGDTDTQYF.

The rearrangement joins TRBV30 to TRBJ1-1; possible D gene TRBD1, 6 bases. The CDR3 is 15 residues long. Germline V CDR1 and CDR2: GTSNPN, SVGIG (reference sequence). Trimming stripped 4 bases from V and 3 bases from J, with 18 bases between. CDR3 residues: CAWTLQGLVDTEAFF. CDR3 DNA: TGTGCCTGGACCCTGCAGGGGTTGGTAGACACTGAAGCTTTCTTT.

V is TRBV9 and J is TRBJ2-3; 10 positions match TRBD2. CDR3 length equals 19 residues. Germline V gene data show CDR1 as SGDLS and CDR2 as YYNGEE. Losses at the gene ends were 0 bases for V and 4 bases for J; bases not matched to a gene: 14. CDR3 DNA: TGTGCCAGCAGCGTAGCTTATGGGACTAGCGCTCTCGACGCAGATACGCAGTATTTT. Amino acids: CASSVAYGTSALDADTQYF.

The CDR3, as DNA: TGTGCCAGCAGTACGGGGGACTCTGGAAACACCATATATTTT. Translating gives CASSTGDSGNTIYF. The chain employs TRBV6-5 and TRBJ1-3; D is perhaps TRBD1 (5 bases). Germline loops: CDR1 MNHEY, CDR2 SVGAGI. V gave up 5 bases and J gave up 0 bases, with 8 bases separating them. The CDR3 runs 14 residues.

The V gene is TRBV19, the J gene TRBJ2-7; 9 nucleotides align to TRBD1. This CDR3 contains 15 residues. CDR1 is LNHDA, CDR2 SQIVND, per germline (reference sequence). With 0 bases clipped from V and 5 bases from J, the junction kept 5 bases outside the gene matches. The CDR3 nucleotides read TGTGCCAGTAGTATAGAGGGGACAGGGTACCACGAGCAGTACTTC. This codes for CASSIEGTGYHEQYF.

This chain joins TRBV6-2 or TRBV6-3 and TRBJ1-2; 7 positions agree with TRBD1. Germline V gene lookup returns CDR1 MNHEY and CDR2 SVGEGT. CDR3 length: 14 amino acids. The V and J ends lost 2 bases and 6 bases, in that order; junction bases with no gene match: 6. The CDR3 DNA reads as TGTGCCAGCAGTTACCGAGGGGGCATGGATGGCTACACCTTC. Its protein is CASSYRGGMDGYTF.

The chain employs TRBV11-2 and TRBJ1-3, with TRBD1 as a possible D gene (5 bases). This CDR3 has 14 amino acids. Germline V CDR1 and CDR2: SGHAT, FQNNGV. Between the trimmed V and J ends, which lost 7 bases and 4 bases, there was a span of 14 bases. The CDR3 DNA reads as TGTGCCAGCATCGACGGGCAGGGAGGAAACACCATATATTTT. Amino acids: CASIDGQGGNTIYF.

The genes are TRBV30 and TRBJ2-2, with 11 nucleotides matching TRBD2. Per germline, CDR1 GTSNPN and CDR2 SVGIG (reference sequence). Losses at the gene ends were 5 bases for V and 5 bases for J; bases not matched to a gene: 4. CDR3 length equals 14 residues. CDR3 bases: TGTGCCTGGGCTACTAGCGGGGGAACCGGGGAGCTGTTTTTT. Amino acid sequence: CAWATSGGTGELFF.

This chain uses TRBV14 with TRBJ2-3, with D maybe TRBD1 (5 bases). V lost 1 base and J 4 bases, leaving 12 bases between the germline ends. Germline assignment: CDR1 SGHDN and CDR2 FVKESK. This CDR3 has 15 residues. The CDR3 DNA is TGTGCCAGCAGCCAAGTAGGGGATCGGTCAGATACGCAGTATTTT. This sequence encodes CASSQVGDRSDTQYF.

The rearrangement joins TRBV5-1 to TRBJ2-2; TRBD1 matches 8 bases. The CDR3 loop spans 15 amino acids. Trimming took 7 bases from V and 1 from J; bases not matched to a gene: 6. Germline lookup yields CDR1 SGHRS and CDR2 YFSETQ. For the CDR3, the DNA is TGCGCCAGCCGAGGAGGACAGGGGAACACCGGGGAGCTGTTTTTT. It encodes CASRGGQGNTGELFF.

The CDR3 loop is CASRQTSAGELFF. The CDR3 DNA reads TGTGCCAGCAGGCAGACTAGCGCCGGGGAGCTGTTTTTT. This chain joins TRBV2 and TRBJ2-2; 8 nucleotides match TRBD2. V was pared by 6 bases and J by 6 bases, with 3 bases of the junction left unmatched. CDR3 length equals 13 residues. Germline lookup yields CDR1 SNHLY and CDR2 FYNNEI. Combining the CDR3 with reference TRBV2 and TRBJ2-2 gives the whole variable domain EPEVTQTPSHQVTQMGQEVILRCVPISNHLYFYWYRQILGQKVEFLVSFYNNEISEKSEIFDDQFSVERPDGSNFTLKIRSTKLEDSAMYFCASRQTSAGELFFGEGSRLTVL.

V gene TRBV29-1 combines with J gene TRBJ1-6, with D perhaps TRBD1 (5 bases). There are 13 residues in the CDR3. The germline V gene has CDR1 SQVTM and CDR2 ANQGSEA. The V end was cut by 1 base, the J end by 15 bases, with 16 bases between. The CDR3 protein is CSVEGRQRNRLHF. As DNA, the CDR3 is TGCAGCGTTGAAGGTAGACAGCGTAATCGCCTCCACTTT. Complete variable domain (other parts from reference TRBV29-1 and TRBJ1-6): SAVISQKPSRDICQRGTSLTIQCQVDSQVTMMFWYRQQPGQSLTLIATANQGSEATYESGFVIDKFPISRPNLTFSTLTVSNMSPEDSSIYLCSVEGRQRNRLHFGNGTRLTVT.

The chain uses TRBV12-3 or TRBV12-4 and TRBJ1-1; TRBD1 is a possible D gene (6 bases). Trimming took 5 bases from V and 4 from J, leaving 11 bases between them. CDR3 length: 13 amino acids. Here the CDR3 DNA reads TGTGCCAGCAGTCTGGGGGCTCCCACTGAAGCTTTCTTT. It yields the protein CASSLGAPTEAFF.

In this sample, this clone turned up once. The chain uses TRBV30 and TRBJ1-2, with a possible D match to TRBD1 (5 bases). Looked up from germline, CDR1 is GTSNPN and CDR2 is SVGIG (reference sequence). CDR3 size: 12 residues. V was pared by 8 bases and J by 4 bases, with 14 bases between. The CDR3 sequence: CAETRGGYGYTF. The CDR3 nucleotides read TGTGCCGAGACGAGGGGAGGCTATGGCTACACCTTC.

This sequence joins TRBV6-5 and TRBJ2-3; 10 bases agree with TRBD2. Germline CDR1 reads MNHEY; CDR2 reads SVGAGI. CDR3 size: 15 residues. Losses at the gene ends were 2 bases for V and 4 bases for J; bases not matched to a gene: 3. The CDR3 nucleotides are TGTGCCAGCAGTTACGGGCTAGCGGGAGCAGATACGCAGTATTTT. Its translation is CASSYGLAGADTQYF.

This clone was detected a few times. V is TRBV5-1 and J is TRBJ1-5, with a tentative D call TRBD1 (5 bases). Germline V gives CDR1 SGHRS, CDR2 YFSETQ. The CDR3 has 13 amino acids. The CDR3 protein is CATGVEGNQPQHF. DNA for the CDR3: TGCGCGACGGGGGTTGAGGGCAATCAGCCCCAGCATTTT.

This clone was seen once. This chain uses TRBV19 with TRBJ2-1, with 13 nucleotides matching TRBD2. Germline V gene sequence: CDR1 LNHDA, CDR2 SQIVND (reference sequence). V lost 5 bases, J lost 8 bases, and 9 bases stayed unmatched. The CDR3 extends over 16 amino acids. This CDR3 is CASSPRTSGGTDEQFF. CDR3 sequence (DNA): TGTGCCAGTAGTCCACGGACTAGCGGGGGTACGGATGAGCAGTTCTTC.

V gene TRBV5-1 combines with J gene TRBJ2-5, with TRBD2 matching 7 bases. J gave up 3 bases and V 4 bases, and 12 bases lay outside the gene matches. Germline V gene lookup returns CDR1 SGHRS and CDR2 YFSETQ. The CDR3 is 16 residues long. The CDR3 region is CASSPGTAGEKETQYF. CDR3 nucleotides: TGCGCCAGCAGCCCCGGAACTGCGGGGGAGAAAGAGACCCAGTACTTC.

The chain combines TRBV19 with TRBJ1-2; D gene uncertain. Germline V gene lookup returns CDR1 LNHDA and CDR2 SQIVND (reference sequence). Trimming pared 5 bases from V and 2 bases from J, leaving 21 bases between. The CDR3 is made up of 17 amino acids. CDR3 in DNA: TGTGCCAGTAGTGATAGTGGCCTTCAGGAGGGCAACTATGGCTACACCTTC. Translated: CASSDSGLQEGNYGYTF.

The chain couples TRBV2 to TRBJ2-3; TRBD2 aligns across 12 bases. The CDR3 has 14 amino acids. V lost 10 bases, J lost 2 bases, and 4 bases stayed unmatched. In germline, CDR1 is SNHLY, CDR2 FYNNEI. CDR3 amino acids: CATRLAGVTDTQYF. CDR3 in DNA: TGTGCCACCCGACTAGCGGGGGTCACAGATACGCAGTATTTT.

Points on this clone: In the same sample, other DNA sequences code for this CDR3. The chain recombines TRBV7-9 with TRBJ1-5; D gene ambiguous. The CDR3 length is 14 residues. Germline V lookup: CDR1 SEHNR, CDR2 FQNEAQ (reference sequence). V lost 1 base, J lost 4 bases, and 8 bases lay in between. The CDR3 DNA sequence: TGTGCCAGCAGCTTAGGGGCGGGAAATCAGCCCCAGCATTTT. It yields the protein CASSLGAGNQPQHF.